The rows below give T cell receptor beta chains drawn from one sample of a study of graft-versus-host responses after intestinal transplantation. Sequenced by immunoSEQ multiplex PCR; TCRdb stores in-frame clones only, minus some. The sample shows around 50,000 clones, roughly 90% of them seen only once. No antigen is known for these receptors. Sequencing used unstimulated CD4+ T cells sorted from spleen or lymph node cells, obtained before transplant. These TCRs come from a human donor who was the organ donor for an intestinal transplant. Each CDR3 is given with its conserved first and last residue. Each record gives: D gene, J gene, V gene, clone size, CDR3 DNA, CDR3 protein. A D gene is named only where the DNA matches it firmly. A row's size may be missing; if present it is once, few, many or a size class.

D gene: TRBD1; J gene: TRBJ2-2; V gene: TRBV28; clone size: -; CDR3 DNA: TGTGCCAGCAGTCGGACAGGGTTATACACCGGGGAGCTGTTTTTT; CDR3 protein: CASSRTGLYTGELFF
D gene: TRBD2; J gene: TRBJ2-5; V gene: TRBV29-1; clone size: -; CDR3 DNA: TGCAGCGTGGGCGGGAGGGTAAGAGAGACCCAGTACTTC; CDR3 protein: CSVGGRVRETQYF
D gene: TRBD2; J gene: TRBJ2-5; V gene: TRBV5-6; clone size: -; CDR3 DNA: TGTGCCAGCAGCTTACCTGTAGCGGGCCAAGAGACCCAGTACTTC; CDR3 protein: CASSLPVAGQETQYF
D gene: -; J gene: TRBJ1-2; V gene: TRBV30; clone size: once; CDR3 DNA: TGTGCCTGGAGTCGGGGGTGGGGGTCCTATGGCTACACCTTC; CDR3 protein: CAWSRGWGSYGYTF
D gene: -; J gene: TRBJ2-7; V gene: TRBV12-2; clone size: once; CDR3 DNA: TGTGCAAGTCGCTCCCCGGGACTAGCGGGAGGCTACGAGCAGTACTTC; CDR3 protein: CASRSPGLAGGYEQYF
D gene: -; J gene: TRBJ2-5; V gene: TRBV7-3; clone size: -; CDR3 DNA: TGTGCCAGCAGCCCAGGGACCACCATCCAGGGGGAGACCCAGTACTTC; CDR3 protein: CASSPGTTIQGETQYF
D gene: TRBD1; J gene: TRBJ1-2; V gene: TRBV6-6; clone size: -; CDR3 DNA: TGTGCCAGCGTCCAGGGGGGGGACAGGGGGCCACACACCTTC; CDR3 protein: CASVQGGDRGPHTF
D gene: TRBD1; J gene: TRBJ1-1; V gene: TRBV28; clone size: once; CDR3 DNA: TGTGCCAGCAGTTTGCTTCGACTGGACAGGGCGCCCCGAACTGAAGCTTTCTTT; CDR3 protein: CASSLLRLDRAPRTEAFF
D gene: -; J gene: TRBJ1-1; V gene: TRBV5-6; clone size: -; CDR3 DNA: TGTGCCAGCAGCTTGGGGGGCAGGGGAGCTAACACTGAAGCTTTCTTT; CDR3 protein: CASSLGGRGANTEAFF
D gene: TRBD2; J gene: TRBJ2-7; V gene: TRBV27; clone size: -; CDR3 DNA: TGTGCCAGCAGTTTATTCCCCTCTAGCGGGATTAACGAGCAGTACTTC; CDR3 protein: CASSLFPSSGINEQYF
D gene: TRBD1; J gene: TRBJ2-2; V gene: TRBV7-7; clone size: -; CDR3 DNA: TGTGCTAGCAGCTTAAGCCGGACAGGGGTATCCGGGGAGCTGTTTTTT; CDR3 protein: CASSLSRTGVSGELFF